The clone carrying this T cell receptor (beta chain) showed up just a few times. Its antigen is undetermined. These data are taken from a study of beta chain features in type 1 diabetes. Study observations and caveats: There was a moderate but significant shortening of TCRB CDR3s in all four CD4+ subsets of Type 1 diabetes patients.

The CDR3 sequence is 14 residues long. Per the germline V gene, CDR1 is SEHNR and CDR2 is FQNEAQ (reference sequence). Deletions cut 3 bases from V and 5 bases from J, with 13 bases between. Expressed TCRB transcripts got sequenced, as all isolated RNA was reverse transcribed. Sequencing used immunoSEQ multiplex PCR; TCRdb keeps in-frame clones, though not all of them. The data hold roughly 400,000 clones, with around 10% observed a single time. The rearrangement links TRBV7-9 to TRBJ1-1; TRBD1 is a possible D gene (5 bases). The specimen was central memory CD4+ T cells from blood. The receptor was derived from a man aged 25 to 40 with type 1 diabetes. The CDR3 spells CASSFGQGRTEAFF. CDR3 bases: TGTGCCAGCAGCTTCGGGCAGGGAAGGACTGAAGCTTTCTTT.